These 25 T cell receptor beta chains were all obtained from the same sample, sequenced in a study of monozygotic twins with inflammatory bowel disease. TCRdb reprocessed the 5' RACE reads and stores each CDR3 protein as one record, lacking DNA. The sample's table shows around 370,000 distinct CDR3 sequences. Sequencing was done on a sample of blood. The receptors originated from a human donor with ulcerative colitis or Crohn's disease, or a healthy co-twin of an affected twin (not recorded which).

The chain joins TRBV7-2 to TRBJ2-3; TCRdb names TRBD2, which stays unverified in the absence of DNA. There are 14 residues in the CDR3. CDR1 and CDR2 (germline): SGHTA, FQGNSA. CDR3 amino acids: CASSLEGRTDTQYF.

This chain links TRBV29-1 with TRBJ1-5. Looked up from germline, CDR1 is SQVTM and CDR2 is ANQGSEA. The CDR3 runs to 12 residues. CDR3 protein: CSATGSGQPQHF. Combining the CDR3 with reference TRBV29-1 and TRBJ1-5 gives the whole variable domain SAVISQKPSRDICQRGTSLTIQCQVDSQVTMMFWYRQQPGQSLTLIATANQGSEATYESGFVIDKFPISRPNLTFSTLTVSNMSPEDSSIYLCSATGSGQPQHFGDGTRLSIL.

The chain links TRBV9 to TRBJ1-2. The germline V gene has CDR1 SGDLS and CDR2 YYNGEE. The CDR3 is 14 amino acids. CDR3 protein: CASSPSSGDYGYTF.

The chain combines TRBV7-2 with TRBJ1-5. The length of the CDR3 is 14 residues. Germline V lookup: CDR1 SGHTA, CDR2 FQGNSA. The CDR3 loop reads CASSLVRYNQPQHF.

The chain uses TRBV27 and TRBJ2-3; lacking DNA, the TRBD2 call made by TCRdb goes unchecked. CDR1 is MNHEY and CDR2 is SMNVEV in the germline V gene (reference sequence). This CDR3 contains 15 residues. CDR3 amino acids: CASSPPGLAGKGQYF.

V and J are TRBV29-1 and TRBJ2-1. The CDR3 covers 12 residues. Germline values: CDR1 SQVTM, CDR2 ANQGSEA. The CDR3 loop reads CSVDGDYNEQFF.

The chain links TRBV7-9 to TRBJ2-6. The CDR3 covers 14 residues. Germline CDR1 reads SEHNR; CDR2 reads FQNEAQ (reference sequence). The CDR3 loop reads CASSLNYGANVLTF.

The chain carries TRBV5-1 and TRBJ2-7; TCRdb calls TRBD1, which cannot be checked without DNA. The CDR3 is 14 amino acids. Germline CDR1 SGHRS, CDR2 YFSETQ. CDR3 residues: CASSSSPTGDEQYF. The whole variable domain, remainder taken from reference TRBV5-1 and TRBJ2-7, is KAGVTQTPRYLIKTRGQQVTLSCSPISGHRSVSWYQQTPGQGLQFLFEYFSETQRNKGNFPGRFSGRQFSNSRSEMNVSTLELGDSALYLCASSSSPTGDEQYFGPGTRLTVT.

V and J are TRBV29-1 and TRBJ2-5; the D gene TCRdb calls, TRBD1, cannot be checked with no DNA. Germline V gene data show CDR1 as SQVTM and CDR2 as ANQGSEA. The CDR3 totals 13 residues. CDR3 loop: CSVPGQPIVTQYF.

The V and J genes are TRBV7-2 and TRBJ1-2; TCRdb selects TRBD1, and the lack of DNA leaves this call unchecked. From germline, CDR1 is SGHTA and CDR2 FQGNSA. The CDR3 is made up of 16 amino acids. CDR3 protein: CASSSRQISPIYGYTF.

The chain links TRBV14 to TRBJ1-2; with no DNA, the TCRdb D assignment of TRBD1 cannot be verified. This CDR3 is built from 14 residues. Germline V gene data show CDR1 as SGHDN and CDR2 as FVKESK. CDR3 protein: CASSRTGAGYGYTF. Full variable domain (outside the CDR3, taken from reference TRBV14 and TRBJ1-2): EAGVTQFPSHSVIEKGQTVTLRCDPISGHDNLYWYRRVMGKEIKFLLHFVKESKQDESGMPNNRFLAERTGGTYSTLKVQPAELEDSGVYFCASSRTGAGYGYTFGSGTRLTVV.

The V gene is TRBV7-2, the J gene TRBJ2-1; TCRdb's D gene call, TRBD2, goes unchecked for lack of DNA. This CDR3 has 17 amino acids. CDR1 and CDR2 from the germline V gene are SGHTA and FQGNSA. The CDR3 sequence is CASSLGVVALTSGELFF. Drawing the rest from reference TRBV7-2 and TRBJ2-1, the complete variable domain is GAGVSQSPSNKVTEKGKDVELRCDPISGHTALYWYRQSLGQGLEFLIYFQGNSAPDKSGLPSDRFSAERTGGSVSTLTIQRTQQEDSAVYLCASSLGVVALTSGELFFGPGTRLTVL.

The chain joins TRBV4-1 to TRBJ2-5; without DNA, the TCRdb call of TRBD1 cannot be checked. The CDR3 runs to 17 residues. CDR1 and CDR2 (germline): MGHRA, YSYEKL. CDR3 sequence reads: CASSQNAPGTGAKTQYF.

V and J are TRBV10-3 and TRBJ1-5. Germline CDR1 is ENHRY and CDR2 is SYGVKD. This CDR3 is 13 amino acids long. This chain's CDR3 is CAIQRASNQPQHF.

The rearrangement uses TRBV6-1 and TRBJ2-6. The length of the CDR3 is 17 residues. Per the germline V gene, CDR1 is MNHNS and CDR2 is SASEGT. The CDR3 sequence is CASSQGASVSGANVLTF.

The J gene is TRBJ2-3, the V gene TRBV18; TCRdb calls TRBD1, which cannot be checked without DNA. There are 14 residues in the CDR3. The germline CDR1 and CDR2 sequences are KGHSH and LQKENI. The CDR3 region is CASSPDRGQDTQYF. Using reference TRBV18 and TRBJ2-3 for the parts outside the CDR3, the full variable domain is NAGVMQNPRHLVRRRGQEARLRCSPMKGHSHVYWYRQLPEEGLKFMVYLQKENIIDESGMPKERFSAEFPKEGPSILRIQQVVRGDSAAYFCASSPDRGQDTQYFGPGTRLTVL.

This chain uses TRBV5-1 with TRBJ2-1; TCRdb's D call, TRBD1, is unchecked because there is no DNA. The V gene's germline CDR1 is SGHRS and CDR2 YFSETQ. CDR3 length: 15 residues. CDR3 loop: CASSLQPGYDNEQFF. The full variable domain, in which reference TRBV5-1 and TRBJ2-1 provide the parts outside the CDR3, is KAGVTQTPRYLIKTRGQQVTLSCSPISGHRSVSWYQQTPGQGLQFLFEYFSETQRNKGNFPGRFSGRQFSNSRSEMNVSTLELGDSALYLCASSLQPGYDNEQFFGPGTRLTVL.

CDR3 in amino acids: CSAFLAGGNYEQYF. The chain recombines TRBV20-1 with TRBJ2-7; TCRdb's D call of TRBD2 is untestable without DNA. Germline V gene data show CDR1 as DFQATT and CDR2 as SNEGSKA (reference sequence). This CDR3 is built from 14 residues.

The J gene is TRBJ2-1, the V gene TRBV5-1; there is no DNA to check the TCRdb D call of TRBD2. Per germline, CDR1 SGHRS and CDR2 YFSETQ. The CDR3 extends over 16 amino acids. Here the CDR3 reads CASSPRTSGRNNEQFF.

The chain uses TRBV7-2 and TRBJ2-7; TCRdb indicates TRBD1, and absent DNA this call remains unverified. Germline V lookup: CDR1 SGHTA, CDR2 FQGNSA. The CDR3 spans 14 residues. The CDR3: CASRSMLGRYEQYF.

The chain's CDR3 is CASSLAGTGRSMSPQHF. This chain links TRBV7-2 with TRBJ1-5; the D gene TCRdb calls, TRBD1, cannot be checked with no DNA. The CDR3 consists of 17 residues. The V gene's germline CDR1 is SGHTA and CDR2 FQGNSA.

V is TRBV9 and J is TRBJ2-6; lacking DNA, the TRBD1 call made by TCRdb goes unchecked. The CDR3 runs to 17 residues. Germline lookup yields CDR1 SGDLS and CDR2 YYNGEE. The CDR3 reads CASSVRGRDTGANVLTF.

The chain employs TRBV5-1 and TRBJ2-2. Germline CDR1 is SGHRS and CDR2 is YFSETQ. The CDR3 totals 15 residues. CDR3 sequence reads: CASSFKGSNTGELFF.

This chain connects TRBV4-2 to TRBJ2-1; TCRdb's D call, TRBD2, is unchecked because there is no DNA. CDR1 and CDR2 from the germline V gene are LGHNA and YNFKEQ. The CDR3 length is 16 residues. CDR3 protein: CASSQEGTRNHNEQFF.

Here the CDR3 reads CASTDRPRSGNTIYF. J is TRBJ1-3 and V is TRBV6-1; there is no DNA to check the TCRdb D call of TRBD1. CDR3 size: 15 residues. The V gene's germline CDR1 is MNHNS and CDR2 SASEGT.